The source of this T cell receptor (beta chain) is a study of blood T cell repertoires in COVID-19. Trimming removed 5 bases at V and 1 base at J, with 8 bases between. Germline CDR1 is SGHTA and CDR2 is FQGTGA. CDR3 length equals 13 residues. Cohorts were determined from participant-reported clinical history. Authors' methods: Amplification of reference gene primers was used by the study to estimate nucleated cell counts. Some clones are missing from TCRdb's copy, which holds only in-frame ones; the method was immunoSEQ multiplex PCR. D and trimming were read from the DNA, whereas the V and J calls and clone size are those reported in that table. Counted here are roughly 200,000 clones, more than 80% occurring once; the ten biggest clones make up more than 5%.

The V call is TRBV7-3, the J call TRBJ2-5; D remains ambiguous. The clonotype comes from a man aged 35-49 years who had recovered from COVID-19. Material for sequencing was PBMCs or T cells enriched from blood (not recorded which). The CDR3 protein is CASSMRIQETQYF. The CDR3, as DNA: TGTGCCAGCAGCATGAGAATCCAAGAGACCCAGTACTTC.